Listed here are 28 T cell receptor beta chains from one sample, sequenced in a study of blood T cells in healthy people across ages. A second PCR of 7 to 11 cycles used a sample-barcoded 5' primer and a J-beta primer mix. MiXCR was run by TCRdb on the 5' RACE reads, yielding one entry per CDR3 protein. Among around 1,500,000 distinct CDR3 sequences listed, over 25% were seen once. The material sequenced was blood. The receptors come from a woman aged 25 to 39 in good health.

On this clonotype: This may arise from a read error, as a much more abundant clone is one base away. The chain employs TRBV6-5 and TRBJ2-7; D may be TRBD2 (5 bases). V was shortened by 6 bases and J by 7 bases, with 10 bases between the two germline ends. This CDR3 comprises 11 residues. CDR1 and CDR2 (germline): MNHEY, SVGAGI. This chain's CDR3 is CASRASSEQYF. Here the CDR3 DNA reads TGTGCCAGCAGGGCTAGCAGTGAGCAGTACTTC.

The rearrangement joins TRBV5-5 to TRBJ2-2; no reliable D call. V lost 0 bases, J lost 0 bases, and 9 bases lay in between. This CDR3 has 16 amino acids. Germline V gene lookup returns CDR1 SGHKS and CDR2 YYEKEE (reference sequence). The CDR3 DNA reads TGTGCCAGCAGCTTGGGCCCCAGCGCGAACACCGGGGAGCTGTTTTTT. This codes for CASSLGPSANTGELFF.

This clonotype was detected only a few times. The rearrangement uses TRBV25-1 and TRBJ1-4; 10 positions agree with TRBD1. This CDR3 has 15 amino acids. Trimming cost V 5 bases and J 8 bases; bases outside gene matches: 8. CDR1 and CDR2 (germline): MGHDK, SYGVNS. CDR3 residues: CASSLRDRGGEKLFF. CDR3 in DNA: TGTGCCAGCAGTTTACGGGACAGGGGTGGGGAAAAACTGTTTTTT.

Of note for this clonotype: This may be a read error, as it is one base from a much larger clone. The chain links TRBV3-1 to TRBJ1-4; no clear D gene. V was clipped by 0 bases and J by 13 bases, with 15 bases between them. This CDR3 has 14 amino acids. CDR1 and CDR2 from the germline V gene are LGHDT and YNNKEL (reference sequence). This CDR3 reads CASSQDRRRPGLFF. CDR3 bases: TGTGCCAGCAGCCAAGATCGCAGGAGACCTGGACTGTTTTTT.

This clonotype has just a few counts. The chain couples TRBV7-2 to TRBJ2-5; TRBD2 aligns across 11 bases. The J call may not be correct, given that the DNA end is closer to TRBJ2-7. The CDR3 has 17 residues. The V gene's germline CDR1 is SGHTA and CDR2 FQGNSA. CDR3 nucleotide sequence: TGTGCCAGCAGCTTAGGTAGCGGGGGGGCCAACTCTTACGAGCAGTACTTC. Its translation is CASSLGSGGANSYEQYF.

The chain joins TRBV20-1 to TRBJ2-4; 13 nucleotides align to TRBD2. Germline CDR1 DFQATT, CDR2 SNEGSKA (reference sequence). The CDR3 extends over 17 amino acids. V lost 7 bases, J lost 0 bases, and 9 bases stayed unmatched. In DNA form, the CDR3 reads TGCAGTGTTCCGGGACTAGCGGGGACCGTAGCCAAAAACATTCAGTACTTC. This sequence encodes CSVPGLAGTVAKNIQYF.

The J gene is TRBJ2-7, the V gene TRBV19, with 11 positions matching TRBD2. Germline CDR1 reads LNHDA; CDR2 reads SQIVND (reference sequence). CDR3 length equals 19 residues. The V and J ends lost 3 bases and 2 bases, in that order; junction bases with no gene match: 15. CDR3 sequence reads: CASSIVASGGTTKAYEQYF. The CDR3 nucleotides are TGTGCCAGTAGTATTGTGGCTAGCGGGGGGACTACAAAAGCCTACGAGCAGTACTTC.

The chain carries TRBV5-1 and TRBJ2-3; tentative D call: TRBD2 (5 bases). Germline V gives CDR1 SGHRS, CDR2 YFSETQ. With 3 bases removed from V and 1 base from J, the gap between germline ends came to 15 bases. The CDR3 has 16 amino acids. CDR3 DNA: TGCGCCAGCAGCTCTGGGAGTTCTCACGGCACAGATACGCAGTATTTT. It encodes CASSSGSSHGTDTQYF.

CDR3 sequence reads: CASNPGSASYNEQFF. CDR3 nucleotide sequence: TGTGCCAGCAATCCTGGTAGCGCTTCCTACAATGAGCAGTTCTTC. The chain employs TRBV19 and TRBJ2-1; D is possibly TRBD2 (5 bases). The ends were cut back, 9 bases at V and 1 base at J, with 16 bases in the middle. The germline CDR1 and CDR2 sequences are LNHDA and SQIVND (reference sequence). This CDR3 region has 15 residues.

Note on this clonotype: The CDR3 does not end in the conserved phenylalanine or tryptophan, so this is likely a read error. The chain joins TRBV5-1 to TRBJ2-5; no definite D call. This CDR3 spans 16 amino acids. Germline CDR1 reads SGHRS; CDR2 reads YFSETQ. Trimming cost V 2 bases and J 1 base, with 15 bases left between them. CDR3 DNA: TGCGCCAGCAGCTTTTCCGTTAACGGGCTCCAAGAGACCCAGTACTAC. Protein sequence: CASSFSVNGLQETQYY.

The CDR3 region has the DNA TGTGCCAGCAGACCTCGTTTGCGGGGAATCAACACAGATACGCAGTATTTT. This encodes CASRPRLRGINTDTQYF. V gene TRBV6-2 or TRBV6-3 combines with J gene TRBJ2-3, with a tentative D call TRBD2 (6 bases). The V end lost 6 bases, the J end lost 2 bases, and 21 bases lay between the germline ends. Looked up from germline, CDR1 is MNHEY and CDR2 is SVGEGT. CDR3 length: 17 residues.

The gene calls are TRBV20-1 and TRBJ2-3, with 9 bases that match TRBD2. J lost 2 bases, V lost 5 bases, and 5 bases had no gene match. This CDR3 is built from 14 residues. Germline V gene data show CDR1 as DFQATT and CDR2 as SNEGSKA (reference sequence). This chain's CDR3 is CSAPSGAITDTQYF. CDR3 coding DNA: TGCAGTGCTCCTAGCGGGGCTATCACAGATACGCAGTATTTT.

CDR3 protein: CSAWTSGHYNEQFF. CDR3 sequence (DNA): TGCAGTGCTTGGACTAGCGGGCACTACAATGAGCAGTTCTTC. The V and J genes are TRBV20-1 and TRBJ2-1, with TRBD2 identical over 11 bases. CDR3 length equals 14 residues. Germline CDR1 DFQATT, CDR2 SNEGSKA (reference sequence). The trim removed 5 bases at V and 3 bases at J, leaving 3 bases unmatched.

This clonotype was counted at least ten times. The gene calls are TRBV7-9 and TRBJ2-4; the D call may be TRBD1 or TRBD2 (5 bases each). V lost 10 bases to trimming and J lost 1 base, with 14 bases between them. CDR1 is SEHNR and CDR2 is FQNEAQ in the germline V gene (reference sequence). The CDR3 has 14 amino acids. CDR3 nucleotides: TGTGCCACCCAAACATGGGGGGCCAAAAACATTCAGTACTTC. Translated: CATQTWGAKNIQYF.

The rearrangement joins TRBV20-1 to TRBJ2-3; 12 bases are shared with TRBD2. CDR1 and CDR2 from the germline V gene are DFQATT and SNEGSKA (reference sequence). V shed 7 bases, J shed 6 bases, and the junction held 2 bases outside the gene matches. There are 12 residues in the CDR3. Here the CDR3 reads CSGTSGADTQYF. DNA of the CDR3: TGCAGTGGGACTAGCGGGGCCGATACGCAGTATTTT.

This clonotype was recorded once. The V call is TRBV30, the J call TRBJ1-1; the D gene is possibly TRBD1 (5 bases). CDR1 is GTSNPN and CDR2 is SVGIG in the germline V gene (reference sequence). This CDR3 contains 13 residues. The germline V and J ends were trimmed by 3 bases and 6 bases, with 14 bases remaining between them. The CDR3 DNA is TGTGCCTGGAGGGCACCTTTCAGGGCTGAAGCTTTCTTT. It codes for CAWRAPFRAEAFF.

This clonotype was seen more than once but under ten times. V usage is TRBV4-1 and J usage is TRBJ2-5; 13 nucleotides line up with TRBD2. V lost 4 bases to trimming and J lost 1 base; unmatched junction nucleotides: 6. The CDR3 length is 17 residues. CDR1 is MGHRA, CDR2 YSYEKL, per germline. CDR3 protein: CASSPERTSGGQETQYF. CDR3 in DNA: TGCGCCAGCAGCCCCGAACGGACTAGCGGGGGCCAAGAGACCCAGTACTTC.

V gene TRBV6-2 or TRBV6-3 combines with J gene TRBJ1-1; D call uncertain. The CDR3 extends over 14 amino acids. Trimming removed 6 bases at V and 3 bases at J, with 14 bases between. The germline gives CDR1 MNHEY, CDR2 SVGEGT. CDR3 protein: CASSTIVQDTEAFF. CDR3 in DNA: TGTGCCAGCAGCACTATCGTTCAAGACACTGAAGCTTTCTTT.

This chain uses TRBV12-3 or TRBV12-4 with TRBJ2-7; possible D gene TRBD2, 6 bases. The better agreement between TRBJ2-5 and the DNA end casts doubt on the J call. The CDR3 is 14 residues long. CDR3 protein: CAGSPGGIQETQYF. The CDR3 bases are TGTGCCGGCTCACCCGGGGGTATCCAAGAGACCCAGTACTTC.

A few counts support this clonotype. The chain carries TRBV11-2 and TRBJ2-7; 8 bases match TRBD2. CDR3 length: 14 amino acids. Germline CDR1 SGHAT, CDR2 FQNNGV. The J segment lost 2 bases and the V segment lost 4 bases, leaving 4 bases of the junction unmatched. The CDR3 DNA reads TGTGCCAGCAGCTCCTGGACTAGCCCCTACGAGCAGTACTTC. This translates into CASSSWTSPYEQYF.

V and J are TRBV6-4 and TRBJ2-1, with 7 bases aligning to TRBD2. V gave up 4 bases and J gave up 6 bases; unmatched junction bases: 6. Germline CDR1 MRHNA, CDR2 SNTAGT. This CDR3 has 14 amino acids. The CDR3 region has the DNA TGTGCCAGCAGTGCAATAGCGGGTCGCAATGAGCAGTTCTTC. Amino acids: CASSAIAGRNEQFF.

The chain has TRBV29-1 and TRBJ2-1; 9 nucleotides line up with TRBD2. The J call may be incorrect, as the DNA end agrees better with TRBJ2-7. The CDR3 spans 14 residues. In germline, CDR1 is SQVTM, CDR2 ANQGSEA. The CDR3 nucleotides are TGCAGCGTTGTTAGCGGGAGCTCCTACAATGAGCAGTACTTC. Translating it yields CSVVSGSSYNEQYF.

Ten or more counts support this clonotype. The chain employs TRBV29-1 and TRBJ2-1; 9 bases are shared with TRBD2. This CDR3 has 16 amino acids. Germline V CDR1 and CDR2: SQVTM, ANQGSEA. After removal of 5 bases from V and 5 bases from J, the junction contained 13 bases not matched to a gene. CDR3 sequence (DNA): TGCAGCGTTACTAGCGGGCCTGCAAAGGGGGACAATGAGCAGTTCTTC. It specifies CSVTSGPAKGDNEQFF.

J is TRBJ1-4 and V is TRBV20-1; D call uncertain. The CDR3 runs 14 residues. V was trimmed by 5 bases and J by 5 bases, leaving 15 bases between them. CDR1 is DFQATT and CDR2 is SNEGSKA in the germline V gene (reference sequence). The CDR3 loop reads CSAPRWTGNEKLFF. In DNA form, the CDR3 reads TGCAGTGCTCCCAGATGGACGGGGAATGAAAAACTGTTTTTT.

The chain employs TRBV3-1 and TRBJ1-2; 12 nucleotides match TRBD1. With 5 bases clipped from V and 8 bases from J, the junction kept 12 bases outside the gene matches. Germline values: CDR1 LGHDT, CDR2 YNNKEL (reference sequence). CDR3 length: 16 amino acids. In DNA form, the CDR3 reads TGTGCCAGCAGCTTTCGATCCGGGACAGGGGGCCGGGGCTACACCTTC. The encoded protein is CASSFRSGTGGRGYTF.

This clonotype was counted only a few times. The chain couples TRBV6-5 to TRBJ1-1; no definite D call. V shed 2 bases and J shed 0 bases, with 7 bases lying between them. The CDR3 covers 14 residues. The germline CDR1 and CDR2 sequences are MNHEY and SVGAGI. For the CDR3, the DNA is TGTGCCAGCAGTTACCGGACGGTGAACACTGAAGCTTTCTTT. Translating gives CASSYRTVNTEAFF.

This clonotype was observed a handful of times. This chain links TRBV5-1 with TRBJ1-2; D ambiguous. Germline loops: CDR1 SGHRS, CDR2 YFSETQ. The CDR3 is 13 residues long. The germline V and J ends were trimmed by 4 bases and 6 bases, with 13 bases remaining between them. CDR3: CASSPAGWDGYTF. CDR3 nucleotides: TGCGCCAGCAGCCCGGCGGGATGGGATGGCTACACCTTC. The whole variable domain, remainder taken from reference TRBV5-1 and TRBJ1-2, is KAGVTQTPRYLIKTRGQQVTLSCSPISGHRSVSWYQQTPGQGLQFLFEYFSETQRNKGNFPGRFSGRQFSNSRSEMNVSTLELGDSALYLCASSPAGWDGYTFGSGTRLTVV.

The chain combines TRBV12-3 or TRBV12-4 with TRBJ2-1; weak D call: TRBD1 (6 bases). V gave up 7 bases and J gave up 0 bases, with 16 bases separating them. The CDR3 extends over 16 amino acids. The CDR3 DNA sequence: TGTGCCAGCACTACAACAGGGCCAAGCTCCTACAATGAGCAGTTCTTC. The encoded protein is CASTTTGPSSYNEQFF.